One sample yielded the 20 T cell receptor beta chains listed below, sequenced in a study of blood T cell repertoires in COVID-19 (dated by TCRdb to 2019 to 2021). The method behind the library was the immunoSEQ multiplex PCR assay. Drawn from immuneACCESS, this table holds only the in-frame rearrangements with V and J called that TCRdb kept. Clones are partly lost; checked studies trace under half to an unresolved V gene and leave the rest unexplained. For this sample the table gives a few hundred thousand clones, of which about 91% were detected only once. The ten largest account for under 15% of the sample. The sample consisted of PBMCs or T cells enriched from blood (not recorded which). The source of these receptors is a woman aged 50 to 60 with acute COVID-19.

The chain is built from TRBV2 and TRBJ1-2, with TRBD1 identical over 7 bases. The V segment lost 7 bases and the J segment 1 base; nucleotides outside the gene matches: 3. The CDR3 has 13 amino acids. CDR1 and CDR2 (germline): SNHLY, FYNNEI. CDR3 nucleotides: TGTGCCAGCAACCGGGACAGTAACTATGGCTACACCTTC. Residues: CASNRDSNYGYTF.

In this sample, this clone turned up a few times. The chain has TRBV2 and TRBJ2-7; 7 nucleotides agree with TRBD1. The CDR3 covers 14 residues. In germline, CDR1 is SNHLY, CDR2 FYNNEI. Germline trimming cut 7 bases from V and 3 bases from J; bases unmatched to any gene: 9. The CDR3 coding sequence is TGTGCCAGCATAGGGACAGTTACTAGCTACGAGCAGTACTTC. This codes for CASIGTVTSYEQYF.

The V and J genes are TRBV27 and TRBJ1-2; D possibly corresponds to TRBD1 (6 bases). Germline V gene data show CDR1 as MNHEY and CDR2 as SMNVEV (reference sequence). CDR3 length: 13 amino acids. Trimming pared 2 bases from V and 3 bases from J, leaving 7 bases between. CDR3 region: CASSLAGDYGYTF. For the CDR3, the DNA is TGTGCCAGCAGTTTAGCAGGGGACTATGGCTACACCTTC.

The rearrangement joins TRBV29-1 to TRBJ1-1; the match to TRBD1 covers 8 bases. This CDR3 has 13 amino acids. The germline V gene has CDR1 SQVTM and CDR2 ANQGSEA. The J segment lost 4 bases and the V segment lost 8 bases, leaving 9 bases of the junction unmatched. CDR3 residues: CSTKTGVGTEAFF. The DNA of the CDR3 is TGCAGCACAAAGACAGGGGTGGGCACTGAAGCTTTCTTT.

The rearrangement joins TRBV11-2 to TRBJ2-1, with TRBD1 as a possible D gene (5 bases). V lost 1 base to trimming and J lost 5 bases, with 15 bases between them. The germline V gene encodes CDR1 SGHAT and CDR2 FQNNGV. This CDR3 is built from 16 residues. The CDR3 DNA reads TGTGCCAGCAGCTTAGTTAGAAGCAGGGTAGACAATGAGCAGTTCTTC. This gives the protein CASSLVRSRVDNEQFF.

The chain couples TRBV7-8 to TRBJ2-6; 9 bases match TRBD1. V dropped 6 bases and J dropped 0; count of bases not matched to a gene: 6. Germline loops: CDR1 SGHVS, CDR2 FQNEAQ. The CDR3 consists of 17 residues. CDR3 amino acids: CASRFGTGYSGANVLTF. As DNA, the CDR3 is TGTGCCAGCAGATTCGGGACAGGGTACTCTGGGGCCAACGTCCTGACTTTC.

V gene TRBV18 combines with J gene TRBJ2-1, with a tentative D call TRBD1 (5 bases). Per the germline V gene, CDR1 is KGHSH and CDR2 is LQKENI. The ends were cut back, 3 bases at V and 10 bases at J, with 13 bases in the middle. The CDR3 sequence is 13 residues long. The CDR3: CASSPQGVKEQFF. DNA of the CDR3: TGTGCCAGCTCACCCCAAGGGGTAAAGGAGCAGTTCTTC.

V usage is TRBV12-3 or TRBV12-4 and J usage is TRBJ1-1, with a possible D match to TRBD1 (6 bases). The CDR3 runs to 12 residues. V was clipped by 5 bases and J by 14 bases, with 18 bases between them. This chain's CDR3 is CASSTLGGGGFF. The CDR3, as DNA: TGTGCCAGCAGTACACTAGGGGGGGGAGGATTCTTT.

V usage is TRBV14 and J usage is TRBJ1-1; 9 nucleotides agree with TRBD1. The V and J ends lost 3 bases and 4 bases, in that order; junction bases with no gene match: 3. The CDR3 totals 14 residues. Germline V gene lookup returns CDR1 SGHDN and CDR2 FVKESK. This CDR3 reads CASSQGQGVTEAFF. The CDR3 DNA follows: TGTGCCAGCAGCCAGGGACAGGGAGTCACTGAAGCTTTCTTT. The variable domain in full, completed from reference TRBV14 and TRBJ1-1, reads EAGVTQFPSHSVIEKGQTVTLRCDPISGHDNLYWYRRVMGKEIKFLLHFVKESKQDESGMPNNRFLAERTGGTYSTLKVQPAELEDSGVYFCASSQGQGVTEAFFGQGTRLTVV.

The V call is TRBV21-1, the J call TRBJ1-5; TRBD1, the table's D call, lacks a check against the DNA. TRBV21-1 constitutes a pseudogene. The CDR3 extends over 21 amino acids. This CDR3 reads CASSRREVLTGLMSSNQPQHF. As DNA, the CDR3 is TGTGCCAGCAGCAGAAGAGAGGTACTAACAGGGCTTATGTCGAGCAATCAGCCCCAGCATTTT.

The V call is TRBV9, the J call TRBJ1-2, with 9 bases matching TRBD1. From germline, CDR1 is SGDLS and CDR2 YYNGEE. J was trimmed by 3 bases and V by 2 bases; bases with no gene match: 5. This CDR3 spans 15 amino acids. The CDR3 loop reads CASSVGGQGHYGYTF. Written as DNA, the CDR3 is TGTGCCAGCAGCGTGGGGGGACAGGGACACTATGGCTACACCTTC. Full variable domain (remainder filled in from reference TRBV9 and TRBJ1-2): DSGVTQTPKHLITATGQRVTLRCSPRSGDLSVYWYQQSLDQGLQFLIQYYNGEERAKGNILERFSAQQFPDLHSELNLSSLELGDSALYFCASSVGGQGHYGYTFGSGTRLTVV.

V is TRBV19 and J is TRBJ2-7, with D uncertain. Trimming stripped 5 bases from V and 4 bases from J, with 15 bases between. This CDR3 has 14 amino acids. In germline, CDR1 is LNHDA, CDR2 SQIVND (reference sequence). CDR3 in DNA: TGTGCCAGTAGTCCCACCCATACAGATTACGAGCAGTACTTC. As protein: CASSPTHTDYEQYF.

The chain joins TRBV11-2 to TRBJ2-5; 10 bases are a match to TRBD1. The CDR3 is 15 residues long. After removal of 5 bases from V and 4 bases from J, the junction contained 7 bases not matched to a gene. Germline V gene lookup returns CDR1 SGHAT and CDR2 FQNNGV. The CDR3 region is CASSQTRTGGETQYF. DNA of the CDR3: TGTGCCAGCAGCCAGACTCGGACAGGGGGAGAGACCCAGTACTTC.

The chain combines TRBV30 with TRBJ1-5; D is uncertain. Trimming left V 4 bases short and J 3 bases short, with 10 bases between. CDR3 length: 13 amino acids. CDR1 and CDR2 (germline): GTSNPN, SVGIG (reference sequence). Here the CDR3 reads CAWTRHLNQPQHF. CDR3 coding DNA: TGTGCCTGGACGCGACACCTCAATCAGCCCCAGCATTTT.

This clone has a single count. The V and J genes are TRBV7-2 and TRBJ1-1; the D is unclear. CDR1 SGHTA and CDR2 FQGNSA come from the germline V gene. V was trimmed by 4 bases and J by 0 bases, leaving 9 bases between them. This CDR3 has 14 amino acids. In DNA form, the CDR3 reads TGTGCCAGCAGCTCAAGCGGTTTGAACACTGAAGCTTTCTTT. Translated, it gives CASSSSGLNTEAFF.

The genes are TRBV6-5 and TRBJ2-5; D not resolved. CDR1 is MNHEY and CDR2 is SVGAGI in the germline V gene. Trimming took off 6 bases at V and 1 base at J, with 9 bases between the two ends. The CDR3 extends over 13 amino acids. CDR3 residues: CASSQITQETQYF. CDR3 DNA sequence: TGTGCCAGCAGCCAGATAACCCAAGAGACCCAGTACTTC.

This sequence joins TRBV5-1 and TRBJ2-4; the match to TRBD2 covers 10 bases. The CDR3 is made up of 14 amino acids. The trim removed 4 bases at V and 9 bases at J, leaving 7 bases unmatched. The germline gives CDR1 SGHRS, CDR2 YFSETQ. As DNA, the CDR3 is TGCGCCAGCAGCCCGGAGGTAGCGGGAGGCATTCAGTACTTC. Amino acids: CASSPEVAGGIQYF.

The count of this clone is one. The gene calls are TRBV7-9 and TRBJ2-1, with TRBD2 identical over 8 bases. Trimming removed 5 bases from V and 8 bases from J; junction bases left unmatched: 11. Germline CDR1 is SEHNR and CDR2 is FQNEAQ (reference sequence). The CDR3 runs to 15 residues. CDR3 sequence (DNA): TGTGCCAGCAGCCTCGGAGCGGGAGTTGTGGATGAGCAGTTCTTC. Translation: CASSLGAGVVDEQFF.

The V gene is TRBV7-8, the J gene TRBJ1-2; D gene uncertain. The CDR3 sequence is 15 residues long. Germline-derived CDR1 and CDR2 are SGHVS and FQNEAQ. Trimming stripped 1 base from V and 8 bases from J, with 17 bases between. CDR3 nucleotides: TGTGCCAGCAGCTTAGGGCCGGCCGAGGGCTGGGGCTACACCTTC. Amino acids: CASSLGPAEGWGYTF.

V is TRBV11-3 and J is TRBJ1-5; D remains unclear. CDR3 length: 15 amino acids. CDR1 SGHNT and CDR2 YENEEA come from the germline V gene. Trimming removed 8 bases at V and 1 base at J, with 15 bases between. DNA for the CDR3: TGTGCCAGCCAACTCGAGGCGGAAAGCAATCAGCCCCAGCATTTT. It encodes CASQLEAESNQPQHF.